These 30 T cell receptor beta chains were sequenced from one sample in a study of patients and donors after allogeneic stem cell transplantation. TCRdb ran MiXCR on the RT-PCR reads and lists one entry per CDR3 protein. In the table there are about 410,000 distinct CDR3 sequences, 16% of which are singletons. Sequenced material: blood, either unsorted or a sorted T cell fraction (not recorded which). The origin of the receptors is a human donor who was either an allogeneic HSCT recipient or a stem cell or donor lymphocyte infusion donor (not recorded which). It is not recorded whose cells these are; they may come from a transplant donor.

The rearrangement joins TRBV27 to TRBJ2-7, with D perhaps TRBD1 (5 bases). Trimming shortened V by 5 bases and J by 0 bases, and 11 bases separated the two germline ends. This CDR3 is built from 14 residues. Germline V gene lookup returns CDR1 MNHEY and CDR2 SMNVEV (reference sequence). The CDR3 nucleotides read TGTGCCAGCAGTCCGGACATCCTCTCCTACGAGCAGTACTTC. Encoded protein: CASSPDILSYEQYF.

This clonotype showed up many times. The genes are TRBV27 and TRBJ2-7, with D perhaps matching TRBD2 (5 bases). This CDR3 has 15 residues. Germline lookup yields CDR1 MNHEY and CDR2 SMNVEV (reference sequence). V lost 4 bases, J lost 3 bases, and 16 bases lay in between. CDR3 sequence (DNA): TGTGCCAGCAGTTGGGTACCAGGCGGGCACTACGAGCAGTACTTC. Translation: CASSWVPGGHYEQYF.

This clonotype came up many times. This sequence joins TRBV24-1 and TRBJ2-3, with a tentative D call TRBD1 (6 bases). This CDR3 region has 16 residues. Per the germline V gene, CDR1 is KGHDR and CDR2 is SFDVKD. Trimming removed 1 base from V and 0 bases from J, with 10 bases in between. The CDR3 spells CATSDFGQPSTDTQYF. DNA for the CDR3: TGTGCCACCAGTGATTTTGGACAGCCTAGCACAGATACGCAGTATTTT.

This clonotype was observed a handful of times. The V gene is TRBV3-1, the J gene TRBJ2-7; maybe TRBD2 (6 bases). Germline assignment: CDR1 LGHDT and CDR2 YNNKEL (reference sequence). The CDR3 loop spans 14 amino acids. V shed 0 bases and J shed 11 bases, with 17 bases lying between them. In DNA, the CDR3 is TGTGCCAGCAGCCAAGATGGTCTGGCGGGGTCCGAGTACTTC. It is translated as CASSQDGLAGSEYF.

This clonotype came up a few times. The rearrangement joins TRBV18 to TRBJ2-7; a weak D match, TRBD2 (6 bases). Trimming stripped 3 bases from V and 0 bases from J, with 12 bases between. Germline CDR1 reads KGHSH; CDR2 reads LQKENI. The CDR3 sequence is 15 residues long. For the CDR3, the DNA is TGTGCCAGCTCACCCGCGGGACTCCTCTCCTACGAGCAGTACTTC. This codes for CASSPAGLLSYEQYF.

This clonotype was found a few times. The chain couples TRBV7-3 to TRBJ1-5, with D possibly matching TRBD1 (6 bases). The CDR3 consists of 14 residues. CDR1 SGHTA and CDR2 FQGTGA come from the germline V gene. Trimming took 2 bases from V and 6 from J, leaving 11 bases between them. This CDR3 is CASSLQGQGQPQHF. For the CDR3, the DNA is TGTGCCAGCAGCTTACAGGGGCAGGGTCAGCCCCAGCATTTT. Using reference TRBV7-3 and TRBJ1-5 for the parts outside the CDR3, the full variable domain is GAGVSQTPSNKVTEKGKYVELRCDPISGHTALYWYRQSLGQGPEFLIYFQGTGAADDSGLPNDRFFAVRPEGSVSTLKIQRTERGDSAVYLCASSLQGQGQPQHFGDGTRLSIL.

This clonotype appeared a few times. The V and J genes are TRBV18 and TRBJ1-4, with D uncertain. This CDR3 is 13 amino acids long. Germline CDR1 is KGHSH and CDR2 is LQKENI. The V gene lost 2 bases and the J gene lost 10 bases, with 11 bases spanning the gap. The CDR3 region is CASSPEAGRKLFF. CDR3 bases: TGTGCCAGCTCACCAGAGGCCGGGCGAAAACTGTTTTTT.

The sample holds a few counts of this clonotype. The chain recombines TRBV24-1 with TRBJ1-1, with TRBD1 matching over 7 bases. The CDR3 sequence is 15 residues long. The V segment lost 5 bases and the J segment 0 bases; nucleotides outside the gene matches: 5. Per germline, CDR1 KGHDR and CDR2 SFDVKD. The CDR3 region is CATSGRTGLNTEAFF. The CDR3 nucleotides are TGTGCCACCAGTGGGAGGACAGGATTGAACACTGAAGCTTTCTTT.

This clonotype came up a few times. CDR3 amino acids: CSARGNRSGNTIYF. The CDR3 nucleotides are TGCAGTGCTAGAGGCAACAGGTCTGGAAACACCATATATTTT. The chain employs TRBV20-1 and TRBJ1-3; a weak D match, TRBD1 (5 bases). Trimming removed 1 base from V and 1 base from J, with 8 bases in between. Germline CDR1 DFQATT, CDR2 SNEGSKA (reference sequence). The CDR3 is 14 residues long.

The J gene is TRBJ1-1, the V gene TRBV4-2, with 7 bases lining up with TRBD1. V shed 4 bases and J 6 bases; nucleotides not matched to a gene: 8. The CDR3 contains 14 residues. CDR1 LGHNA and CDR2 YNFKEQ come from the germline V gene. The CDR3 sequence: CASSPLEGASEAFF. CDR3 nucleotides: TGTGCCAGCAGCCCCTTAGAGGGGGCCTCTGAAGCTTTCTTT.

This clonotype was counted ten times or more. V usage is TRBV20-1 and J usage is TRBJ1-1; D unclear. V was shortened by 0 bases and J by 1 base, with 9 bases between the two germline ends. The CDR3 is made up of 14 amino acids. The germline gives CDR1 DFQATT, CDR2 SNEGSKA (reference sequence). CDR3 amino acids: CSARDPRQNTEAFF. In DNA form, the CDR3 reads TGCAGTGCTAGAGATCCCCGGCAGAACACTGAAGCTTTCTTT.

The J gene is TRBJ2-7, the V gene TRBV29-1; D call uncertain. Per the germline V gene, CDR1 is SQVTM and CDR2 is ANQGSEA. This CDR3 is built from 14 residues. Trimming took off 3 bases at V and 0 bases at J, with 12 bases between the two ends. The CDR3, as DNA: TGCAGCGTTGAGTTGGTACAGTCCTCCTACGAGCAGTACTTC. This encodes CSVELVQSSYEQYF.

This clonotype appeared a few times. V is TRBV30 and J is TRBJ2-2; D is undetermined. CDR1 GTSNPN and CDR2 SVGIG come from the germline V gene (reference sequence). The CDR3 is 13 amino acids. Between the trimmed V and J ends, which lost 4 bases and 1 base, there was a span of 7 bases. CDR3 coding DNA: TGTGCCTGGAAGAAGCAGAACACCGGGGAGCTGTTTTTT. Its translation is CAWKKQNTGELFF.

V is TRBV5-1 and J is TRBJ1-2; perhaps TRBD1 as D (6 bases). In germline, CDR1 is SGHRS, CDR2 YFSETQ. Trimming stripped 0 bases from V and 4 bases from J, with 16 bases between. The CDR3 runs 16 residues. CDR3 region: CASSLEGTRVSYGYTF. The DNA for the CDR3 is TGCGCCAGCAGCTTGGAGGGGACACGCGTTAGCTATGGCTACACCTTC.

The chain links TRBV3-1 to TRBJ2-1, with D unresolved. Germline V gene sequence: CDR1 LGHDT, CDR2 YNNKEL (reference sequence). The ends were cut back, 4 bases at V and 5 bases at J, with 15 bases in the middle. The length of the CDR3 is 15 residues. The CDR3 protein is CASSPKALTHNEQFF. The CDR3 DNA is TGTGCCAGCAGCCCCAAAGCGCTAACTCACAATGAGCAGTTCTTC.

This clonotype was seen a handful of times. CDR3 coding DNA: TGTGCCAGCAGCCCTCTACAGGGGTCTTCACCCCTCCACTTT. It is translated as CASSPLQGSSPLHF. The chain links TRBV2 to TRBJ1-6; 7 bases are shared with TRBD1. Trimming at V came to 6 bases and at J to 9 bases, leaving 8 bases not matched to a gene. CDR3 size: 14 residues. Looked up from germline, CDR1 is SNHLY and CDR2 is FYNNEI.

This clonotype occurred once. The chain recombines TRBV28 with TRBJ2-1, with 8 bases lining up with TRBD2. Germline assignment: CDR1 MDHEN and CDR2 SYDVKM. The CDR3 is 15 residues long. V lost 4 bases, J lost 9 bases, and 11 bases stayed unmatched. CDR3 sequence reads: CASSSPGLGLSEQFF. For the CDR3, the DNA is TGTGCCAGCAGTTCCCCGGGACTAGGATTAAGTGAGCAGTTCTTC.

The J gene is TRBJ2-1, the V gene TRBV3-1, with TRBD2 as a possible D gene (5 bases). Germline V gene sequence: CDR1 LGHDT, CDR2 YNNKEL (reference sequence). CDR3 length: 12 residues. V was clipped by 4 bases and J by 10 bases, with 11 bases between them. This CDR3 reads CASSLSSGEQFF. CDR3 sequence (DNA): TGTGCCAGCAGCCTAAGCAGCGGCGAGCAGTTCTTC.

The rearrangement links TRBV12-3 or TRBV12-4 to TRBJ1-1, with D perhaps TRBD1 (6 bases). This CDR3 has 15 residues. With 4 bases removed from V and 5 bases from J, the gap between germline ends came to 17 bases. CDR3 amino acids: CASSYYRDGKTEAFF. CDR3 coding DNA: TGTGCCAGCAGTTACTACAGGGACGGGAAGACTGAAGCTTTCTTT.

This clonotype showed up just a few times. V usage is TRBV5-1 and J usage is TRBJ1-1; D ambiguous. The ends were cut back, 1 base at V and 0 bases at J, with 22 bases in the middle. CDR1 is SGHRS and CDR2 is YFSETQ in the germline V gene. The CDR3 loop spans 19 amino acids. In nucleotides, the CDR3 is TGCGCCAGCAGCTTGACCCTCCAGAGGAGGGCACTCATGAACACTGAAGCTTTCTTT. Translating gives CASSLTLQRRALMNTEAFF.

This clonotype was recorded a few times. CDR3 coding DNA: TGCAGTGCTAGAGGCGGCGGGGGGGGAGGCTACACCTTC. Protein product: CSARGGGGGGYTF. J is TRBJ1-2 and V is TRBV20-1, with a possible D match to TRBD1 (5 bases). The CDR3 contains 13 residues. Per germline, CDR1 DFQATT and CDR2 SNEGSKA (reference sequence). Trimming left V 1 base short and J 8 bases short, with 14 bases between.

This clonotype was recorded a few times. The chain uses TRBV5-6 and TRBJ2-2, with D possibly matching TRBD2 (5 bases). This CDR3 is built from 15 residues. V was shortened by 4 bases and J by 0 bases, with 10 bases between the two germline ends. Germline CDR1 reads SGHDT; CDR2 reads YYEEEE. For the CDR3, the DNA is TGTGCCAGCAGCCGGAGGTTCCCGAACACCGGGGAGCTGTTTTTT. Protein: CASSRRFPNTGELFF.

This clonotype appeared a few times. This chain joins TRBV15 and TRBJ1-5, with D possibly TRBD1 on 6 matching bases. The CDR3 extends over 18 amino acids. Germline V lookup: CDR1 LNHNV, CDR2 YYDKDF (reference sequence). Trimming stripped 3 bases from V and 6 bases from J, with 24 bases between. The CDR3 reads CATSRVQGQTKKVQPQHF. CDR3 sequence (DNA): TGTGCCACCAGCAGGGTACAGGGTCAAACTAAAAAAGTTCAGCCCCAGCATTTT.

This clonotype was recorded a few times. The V gene is TRBV4-3, the J gene TRBJ1-6, with a tentative D call TRBD1 (5 bases). Germline V gene data show CDR1 as LGHNA and CDR2 as YSLEER. CDR3 length: 14 amino acids. V was shortened by 8 bases and J by 6 bases, with 14 bases between the two germline ends. The DNA for the CDR3 is TGCGCCAGCGGGACCTTACAGAGTAATTCACCCCTCCACTTT. It specifies CASGTLQSNSPLHF.

CDR3 DNA sequence: TGTGCCAGCAGCCACTCCGACAGGCCCTACGAGCAGTACTTC. This sequence encodes CASSHSDRPYEQYF. This chain uses TRBV11-3 with TRBJ2-7; perhaps TRBD1 as D (6 bases). Germline lookup yields CDR1 SGHNT and CDR2 YENEEA. V was shortened by 5 bases and J by 2 bases, with 13 bases between the two germline ends. CDR3 length: 14 amino acids. Filled out from reference TRBV11-3 and TRBJ2-7, the complete variable domain reads EAGVVQSPRYKIIEKKQPVAFWCNPISGHNTLYWYLQNLGQGPELLIRYENEEAVDDSQLPKDRFSAERLKGVDSTLKIQPAELGDSAVYLCASSHSDRPYEQYFGPGTRLTVT.

This clonotype was seen ten or more times. J is TRBJ1-2 and V is TRBV30, with 7 nucleotides matching TRBD1. CDR1 is GTSNPN and CDR2 is SVGIG in the germline V gene (reference sequence). Germline trimming cut 5 bases from V and 2 bases from J; bases unmatched to any gene: 11. This CDR3 is 15 amino acids long. In DNA form, the CDR3 reads TGTGCCTGGGGTAGGGACAGTCTTCGAAACTATGGCTACACCTTC. Translated, it gives CAWGRDSLRNYGYTF.

There are a few counts of this clonotype. CDR3 nucleotides: TGTGCCAGCAGCTTAGACGGCTTGAGCTCCTATAATTCACCCCTCCACTTT. Translation: CASSLDGLSSYNSPLHF. V usage is TRBV7-8 and J usage is TRBJ1-6; D remains ambiguous. CDR3 size: 17 residues. V shed 1 base and J shed 0 bases, with 10 bases lying between them. Per the germline V gene, CDR1 is SGHVS and CDR2 is FQNEAQ.

This clonotype was detected many times. The chain employs TRBV12-3 or TRBV12-4 and TRBJ2-5, with TRBD2 matching over 10 bases. The CDR3 is 14 residues long. Germline trimming cut 5 bases from V and 5 bases from J; bases unmatched to any gene: 5. CDR3 bases: TGTGCCAGCAGTACTAGCGGGGTGAGGGAGACCCAGTACTTC. Translation gives CASSTSGVRETQYF.

This clonotype was detected only a few times. J is TRBJ2-1 and V is TRBV27, with 7 bases fitting TRBD2. Germline-derived CDR1 and CDR2 are MNHEY and SMNVEV (reference sequence). The CDR3 totals 15 residues. J gave up 7 bases and V 3 bases, and 9 bases lay outside the gene matches. The CDR3 protein is CASSFWGGGGNEQFF. The CDR3 region has the DNA TGTGCCAGCAGTTTCTGGGGGGGAGGAGGGAATGAGCAGTTCTTC.

There are many counts of this clonotype. This chain uses TRBV29-1 with TRBJ2-2; no reliable D call. Trimming took off 7 bases at V and 1 base at J, with 7 bases between the two ends. CDR1 SQVTM and CDR2 ANQGSEA come from the germline V gene. The CDR3 contains 12 residues. The CDR3, as DNA: TGCAGCGGGACCGGGAACACCGGGGAGCTGTTTTTT. This sequence encodes CSGTGNTGELFF.